This T cell receptor beta chain stems from a study of shared clonotypes between healthy human individuals. Per the authors' pipeline: Junction-only immunoSEQ data arrived without quality scores, meaning filtering differed. The repertoire was sequenced with immunoSEQ multiplex PCR; TCRdb's copy has only in-frame clones and lacks some. Clone size and V and J calls were adopted from that table, with D and trimming inferred from the DNA. The table shows around 2.1 million clones, with under 95% occurring only once. This CDR3 has 13 amino acids. V was shortened by 2 bases and J by 2 bases, with 5 bases between the two germline ends. Germline V gene sequence: CDR1 SGDLS, CDR2 YYNGEE. Study-wide findings and caveats: Relative to memory subsets, naive subsets generally showed larger estimated richness.

A note on this clone: Its specificity is not known. At the DNA level, this CDR3 is encoded by other sequences in the same sample as well.

It was CD45RO-negative cells, positively selected for CCR7, that made up naive CD8 cells, with terminally differentiated effector memory CD45RA+ cells excluded. The sequence came from a man younger than 30 in good health. Some clones in this sample may be carry-over from other donors' samples. Sequenced sample: naive CD8+ T cells from PBMCs. This sequence joins TRBV9 and TRBJ2-1, with unresolved D. The CDR3 nucleotides are TGTGCCAGCAGCGTTGGGACCTACAATGAGCAGTTCTTC. Its translation: CASSVGTYNEQFF.